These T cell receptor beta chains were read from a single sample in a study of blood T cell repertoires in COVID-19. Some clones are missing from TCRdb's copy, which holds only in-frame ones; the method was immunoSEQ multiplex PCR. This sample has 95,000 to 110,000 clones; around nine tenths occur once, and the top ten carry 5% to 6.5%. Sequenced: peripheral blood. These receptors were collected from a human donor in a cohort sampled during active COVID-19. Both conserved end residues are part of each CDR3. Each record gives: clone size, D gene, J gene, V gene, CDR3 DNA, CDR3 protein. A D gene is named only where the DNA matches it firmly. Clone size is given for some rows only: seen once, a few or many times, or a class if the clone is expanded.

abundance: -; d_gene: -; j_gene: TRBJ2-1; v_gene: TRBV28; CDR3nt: TGTGCCAGCAGGCTAGCATCGAGCTCCTACAATGAGCAGTTCTTC; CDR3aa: CASRLASSSYNEQFF
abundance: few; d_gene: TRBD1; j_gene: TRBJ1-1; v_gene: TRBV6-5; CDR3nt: TGTGCCAGCACGCGGACAGGGTGGGCCACTGAAGCTTTCTTT; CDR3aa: CASTRTGWATEAFF
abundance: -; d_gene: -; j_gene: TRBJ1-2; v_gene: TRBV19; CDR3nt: TGTGCCAGTTTACTGACCGCGGGGGAGCACGGCTACACCTTC; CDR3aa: CASLLTAGEHGYTF
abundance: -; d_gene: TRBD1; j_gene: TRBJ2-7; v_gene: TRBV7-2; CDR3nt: TGTGCCAGCAGCTTAGGAGGGGGCAGCTCCTACGAGCAGTACTTC; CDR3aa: CASSLGGGSSYEQYF
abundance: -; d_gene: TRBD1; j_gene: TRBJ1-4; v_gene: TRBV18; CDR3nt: TGTGCCAGCTCACCCCTTCAGGGGGCGGATGAAAAACTGTTTTTT; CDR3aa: CASSPLQGADEKLFF
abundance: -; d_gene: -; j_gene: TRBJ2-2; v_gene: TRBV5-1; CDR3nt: TGCGCCAGCACACCGGCAGTAGCCTCCCCCGGGGAGCTGTTTTTT; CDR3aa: CASTPAVASPGELFF
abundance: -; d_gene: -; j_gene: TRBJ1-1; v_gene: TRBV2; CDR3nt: TGTGCCAGCAGGACCCCGGAGGGCGGTCTAGGTGAAGCTTTCTTT; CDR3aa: CASRTPEGGLGEAFF
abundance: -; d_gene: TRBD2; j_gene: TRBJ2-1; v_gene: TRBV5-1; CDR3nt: TGCGCCAGCAGCTTGGTCGGCGGGAGGGGGACTTACAATGAGCAGTTCTTC; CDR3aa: CASSLVGGRGTYNEQFF
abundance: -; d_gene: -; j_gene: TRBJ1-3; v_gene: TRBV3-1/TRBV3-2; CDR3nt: TGTGCCAGCAGCCTACAAGTCGGGAGTGGAAACACCATATATTTT; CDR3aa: CASSLQVGSGNTIYF
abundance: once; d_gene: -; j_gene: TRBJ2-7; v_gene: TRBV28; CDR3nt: TGTGCCAGCAGTTCTCCCGGCAGGGCCCCCTACGAGCAGTACTTC; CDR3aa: CASSSPGRAPYEQYF
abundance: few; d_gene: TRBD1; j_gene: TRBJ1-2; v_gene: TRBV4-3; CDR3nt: TGCGCCAGCAGCCAGGGGGGACAGTCTCCCTATGGCTACACCTTC; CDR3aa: CASSQGGQSPYGYTF
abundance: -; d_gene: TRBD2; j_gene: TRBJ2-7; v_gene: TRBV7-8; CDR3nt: TGTGCCAGCAGCTTATCGGCGGGGGAATACTACGAGCAGTACTTC; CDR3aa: CASSLSAGEYYEQYF
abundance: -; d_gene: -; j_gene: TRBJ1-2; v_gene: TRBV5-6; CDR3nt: TGTGCCAGCAGCTTTTTCTGGGGCGCTAACTATGGCTACACCTTC; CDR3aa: CASSFFWGANYGYTF
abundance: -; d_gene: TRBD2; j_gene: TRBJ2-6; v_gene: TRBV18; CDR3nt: TGTGCCAGCTCACCCGGGGGAGGGAGCTCTGGGGCCAACGTCCTGACTTTC; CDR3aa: CASSPGGGSSGANVLTF
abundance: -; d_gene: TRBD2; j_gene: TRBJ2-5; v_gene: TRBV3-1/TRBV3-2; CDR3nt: TGTGCCAGCAGCCAAGACCCCCAGCGGGAGAGAGAGACCCAGTACTTC; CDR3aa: CASSQDPQRERETQYF
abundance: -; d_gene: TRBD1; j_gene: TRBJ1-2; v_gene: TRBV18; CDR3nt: TGTGCCAGCTCACCCTCGACAGGGGTAGGCTATGGCTACACCTTC; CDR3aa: CASSPSTGVGYGYTF
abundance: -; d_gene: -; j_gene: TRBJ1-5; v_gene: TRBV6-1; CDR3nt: TGTGCCAGCAGTGAACAGGGAGGGGTGGGCTATCAGCCCCAGCATTTT; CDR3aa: CASSEQGGVGYQPQHF